A selection of T cell receptor beta chains follows, all from one sample in a study of cytomegalovirus exposure and HLA in healthy donors. Sequencing was performed with immunoSEQ multiplex PCR; in TCRdb, only in-frame clones are kept and a portion is missing. This sample has about 160,000 clones, with 84% found just once. The sequenced sample consisted of PBMCs. Every receptor here comes from a man aged 30-40 years in good health and CMV-seronegative. Each CDR3 is given without its conserved first and last residue. Size tells how often a clone was seen (once, few, many) or the class of an expanded clone, and some rows leave it out.

V gene,J gene,clone size,CDR3 protein
TRBV6-1,TRBJ2-7,-,ASRPGQRGSY
TRBV5-5,TRBJ1-6,few,ASSLKGANSPLH
TRBV7-3,TRBJ1-2,-,ASSLTGGQGYGYT
TRBV9,-,-,ASSVAGSTSYEQY
TRBV7-2,TRBJ2-7,-,ASSLSSLVGHEQY
TRBV7-9,TRBJ1-4,-,ASSRPGEKLF
TRBV5-6,TRBJ1-5,few,ASSRLNQPQH
TRBV6-1,TRBJ2-7,-,ASSEEPRSYEQY
TRBV5-1,TRBJ2-3,once,ASSLEQNTDTQY
TRBV6-5,TRBJ1-4,-,ASSFFQGGEKLF
TRBV6-5,TRBJ1-2,-,ASSTNAGMGGYT
TRBV5-4,TRBJ1-2,-,ASSLGGTGDNYGYT
TRBV5-1,TRBJ2-5,-,ASSLAASGSGETQY
TRBV2,TRBJ1-4,-,ASSVVEKLF
TRBV5-4,TRBJ2-1,-,ASSLGLYNEQF
TRBV2,TRBJ2-7,-,ASSGGTGYEQY
TRBV5-6,TRBJ1-5,-,ASSVRGSNQPQH
TRBV19,TRBJ1-1,-,ASSLRSPTEAF
TRBV4-1,TRBJ1-1,-,ASSLDRGYTEAF
TRBV6-6,TRBJ1-2,-,ASLGAYGYT
TRBV27,TRBJ2-7,-,ASSLQGLAYEQY
TRBV20-1,TRBJ2-1,-,SARRPNEQF
TRBV27,TRBJ2-5,-,ATVYWGQGGPETQY
TRBV12-5,TRBJ1-2,-,ASGLETVSGYT
TRBV13,TRBJ2-5,-,ASSSPRVEETQY
TRBV2,TRBJ2-3,-,ARGSGVYTDTQY
TRBV6-4,TRBJ1-5,-,APRRVARESNQPQH
TRBV5-4,TRBJ1-3,-,ASSLKQGSGPLSGNTIY
TRBV10-3,TRBJ2-7,-,AIAPALRYEQY
TRBV29-1,TRBJ2-5,once,SVGWYREETQY
TRBV7-2,TRBJ1-5,-,ASSLDRDRDQPQH
TRBV19,TRBJ2-3,-,ASSIGLAPDTQY
TRBV6-1,TRBJ1-2,-,ASSEAGWGGANYGYT
TRBV5-1,TRBJ2-2,-,ASSLVGGNTGELF
TRBV28,TRBJ2-6,-,ASSFPGTGFESGANVLT
TRBV30,TRBJ2-1,-,AWRSEGGNEQF
TRBV4-3,TRBJ2-3,-,ASSQDGAARRTDTQY
TRBV6-5,TRBJ1-2,-,ASSSPTVSYGYT
TRBV6-6,TRBJ2-7,-,ASSMSGGAGWNEQY
TRBV27,TRBJ2-1,-,ASSLRTSNSYNEQF
TRBV6-5,TRBJ1-4,few,ASSWDRGMASEKLF
TRBV23-1,TRBJ1-1,-,ASSQPKLRGVVSL
TRBV2,TRBJ2-7,-,ASSYTGTSSYEQY
TRBV7-3,TRBJ1-1,-,ASSLRGGTEAF
TRBV6-1,TRBJ2-7,-,ASSRDYLNEQY
TRBV7-9,TRBJ2-7,-,ASSFIPGLAGSVVYEQY
TRBV7-2,TRBJ2-1,-,ASSRLGGARGNEQF
TRBV5-8,TRBJ2-1,-,ASSLVGRATLYNEQF
TRBV14,TRBJ2-6,-,ASSHLPLSGANVLT
TRBV4-3,TRBJ2-7,-,ASSPRGSYEQY
TRBV25-1,TRBJ2-1,-,ASSGGEGKVNEQF
TRBV6-5,TRBJ2-3,-,ASSYGLDRGSGTQY
TRBV7-2,TRBJ2-3,-,ASSLTGLAYTDTQY
TRBV7-9,TRBJ2-7,few,ASSQHGLAAYEQY